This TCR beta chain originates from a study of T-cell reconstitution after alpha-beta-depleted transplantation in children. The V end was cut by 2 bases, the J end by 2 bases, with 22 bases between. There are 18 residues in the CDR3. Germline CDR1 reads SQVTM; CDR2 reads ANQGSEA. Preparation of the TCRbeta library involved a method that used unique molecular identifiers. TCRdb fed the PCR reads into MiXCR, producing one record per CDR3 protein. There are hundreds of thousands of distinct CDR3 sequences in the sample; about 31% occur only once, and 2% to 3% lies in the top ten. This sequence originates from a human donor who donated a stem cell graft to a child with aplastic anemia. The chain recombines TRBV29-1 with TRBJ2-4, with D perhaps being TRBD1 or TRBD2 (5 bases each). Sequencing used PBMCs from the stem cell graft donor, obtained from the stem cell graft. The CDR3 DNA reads TGCAGCGTTGAACTGGGGATTTGGGGGAGTTCTACCAAAAACATTCAGTACTTC. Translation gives CSVELGIWGSSTKNIQYF.